Listed below are T cell receptor beta chains from one sample, sequenced in a study of T cell responses to AZD1222 COVID-19 vaccine. Sequencing was performed with immunoSEQ multiplex PCR; in TCRdb, only in-frame clones are kept and a portion is missing. The top ten clones hold around 9.6% of a sample with tens of thousands of clones, 80% to 90% of them seen once. Sequenced material: peripheral blood, taken on day 0 of AZD1222 vaccination. The source of these receptors is an adult in good health. Both conserved end residues are part of each CDR3. A D gene is named only where the DNA matches it firmly. Where a row states a size, it is once, few, many or the class of an expanded clone; other rows omit it.

v_call	clone_size	d_call	j_call	cdr3_aa	cdr3_nt
TRBV9	once	.	TRBJ2-1	CASSPRGAGSYNEQFF	TGTGCCAGCAGCCCCCGGGGAGCGGGCTCCTACAATGAGCAGTTCTTC
TRBV5-1	.	.	TRBJ2-1	CASSLAGQTRPHEQFF	TGCGCCAGCAGCTTGGCCGGACAGACCCGCCCGCATGAGCAGTTCTTC
TRBV6-5	.	.	TRBJ1-1	CARPGGQDTEAFF	TGTGCCAGACCTGGGGGCCAGGACACTGAAGCTTTCTTT
TRBV28	few	.	TRBJ1-5	CASSLRGAQPQHF	TGTGCCAGCAGTTTAAGGGGGGCTCAGCCCCAGCATTTT
TRBV4-1	.	.	TRBJ1-1	CASSQDPRGNTEAFF	TGCGCCAGCAGCCAGGACCCCAGGGGTAACACTGAAGCTTTCTTT
TRBV6-6	.	TRBD2	TRBJ2-3	CASSSMTSARTDTQYF	TGTGCCAGCAGTTCCATGACTAGCGCACGCACAGATACGCAGTATTTT
TRBV6-5	.	TRBD1	TRBJ1-2	CASSYQTGSYGYTF	TGTGCCAGCAGTTACCAGACAGGGAGCTATGGCTACACCTTC
TRBV19	.	TRBD1	TRBJ2-6	CASHPDRGSGANVLTF	TGTGCCAGTCACCCCGACAGGGGGTCTGGGGCCAACGTCCTGACTTTC
TRBV6-5	once	TRBD1	TRBJ2-5	CASSRDRGETQYF	TGTGCCAGCAGCAGAGACAGGGGTGAGACCCAGTACTTC
TRBV27	.	.	TRBJ2-6	CASSLEGAGANVLTF	TGTGCCAGCAGTTTAGAGGGGGCTGGGGCCAACGTCCTGACTTTC
TRBV28	.	.	TRBJ1-1	CASTPSHLSLGNTEAFF	TGTGCCAGCACCCCATCTCACCTGAGCCTTGGGAACACTGAAGCTTTCTTT
TRBV21-1	.	.	TRBJ1-5	CASSSRTGLLPQHF	TGTGCCAGCAGCAGTAGGACAGGGCTTCTGCCCCAGCATTTT
TRBV2	.	.	TRBJ1-1	CASSEELAVKAFF	TGTGCCAGCAGTGAAGAATTGGCAGTGAAAGCTTTCTTT
TRBV6-5	.	.	TRBJ2-5	CASSLGIWGQYF	TGTGCCAGCAGCCTAGGTATCTGGGGCCAGTACTTC
TRBV19	.	TRBD2	TRBJ2-1	CASSIFAGGSPTSYNEQFF	TGTGCCAGTAGTATCTTTGCGGGGGGGAGTCCTACCTCCTACAATGAGCAGTTCTTC
TRBV7-9	few	.	TRBJ1-2	CASSGGDYGYTF	TGTGCCAGCAGCGGGGGCGACTATGGCTACACCTTC
TRBV3-1/TRBV3-2	.	.	TRBJ1-2	CASSQGGLGRGGYTF	TGTGCCAGCAGCCAAGGGGGGCTAGGCAGGGGTGGCTACACCTTC
TRBV6-6	.	.	TRBJ1-5	CASSYSHTNQPQHF	TGTGCCAGCAGTTACTCGCATACCAATCAGCCCCAGCATTTT
TRBV5-1	.	.	TRBJ2-5	CASSLGGGETQYF	TGCGCCAGCAGCTTGGGTGGGGGTGAGACCCAGTACTTC
TRBV2	.	.	TRBJ1-6	CASTGQSSYNSPLHF	TGTGCCAGCACCGGACAGAGCTCCTATAATTCACCCCTCCACTTT
TRBV5-1	.	TRBD2	TRBJ2-2	CASSLQTSGTGELFF	TGCGCCAGCAGCCTTCAGACTAGCGGCACCGGGGAGCTGTTTTTT
TRBV13	.	.	TRBJ1-5	CAGGNYSNQPQHF	TGTGCCGGAGGGAATTATAGCAATCAGCCCCAGCATTTT
TRBV27	.	TRBD2	TRBJ2-7	CASRYSGRALSQQYEQYF	TGTGCCAGCCGATATAGCGGGAGGGCCTTATCCCAACAGTACGAGCAGTACTTC
TRBV2	.	TRBD1	TRBJ2-7	CASSEGGWGQTYEQYF	TGTGCCAGCAGTGAAGGGGGCTGGGGACAGACGTACGAGCAGTACTTC
TRBV19	.	.	TRBJ2-5	CASSIEGQSKETQYF	TGTGCCAGTAGTATAGAAGGACAGTCCAAAGAGACCCAGTACTTC
TRBV18	.	.	TRBJ1-3	CASSPRATNTIYF	TGTGCCAGCAGCCCCAGGGCAACGAACACCATATATTTT
TRBV18	.	TRBD2	TRBJ2-3	CASSRPGLDTDTQYF	TGTGCCAGCTCACGACCGGGACTAGACACAGATACGCAGTATTTT
TRBV6-5	.	TRBD1	TRBJ1-6	CASSYSRTGHNSPLHF	TGTGCCAGCAGTTACTCCCGGACAGGCCATAATTCACCCCTCCACTTT
TRBV6-1	.	.	TRBJ1-4	CASSEGWGEKLFF	TGTGCCAGCAGTGAGGGTTGGGGTGAAAAACTGTTTTTT
TRBV4-2	.	TRBD1	TRBJ1-6	CASSQATGPMNSPLHF	TGTGCCAGCAGCCAGGCGACAGGGCCAATGAATTCACCCCTCCACTTT
TRBV27	once	.	TRBJ2-7	CASRPGTPPYEQYF	TGTGCCAGCAGGCCCGGGACCCCGCCCTACGAGCAGTACTTC
TRBV4-1	.	TRBD1	TRBJ1-1	CASSQDGAGTGSLYGAFF	TGCGCCAGCAGCCAAGATGGCGCGGGGACAGGGTCATTATATGGAGCTTTCTTT
TRBV4-2	.	TRBD1	TRBJ2-5	CASSQPGQGTETQYF	TGTGCCAGCAGCCAACCGGGACAGGGGACCGAGACCCAGTACTTC
TRBV30	.	.	TRBJ1-2	CAWTLTAPSDGYTF	TGTGCCTGGACCCTCACAGCTCCAAGTGATGGCTACACCTTC
TRBV7-2	few	TRBD1	TRBJ2-3	CASSLRGDRTTSDTQYF	TGTGCCAGCAGCCTTCGCGGGGACAGGACTACCTCAGATACGCAGTATTTT
TRBV7-2	.	.	TRBJ1-3	CASSLARQGAGLSGNTIYF	TGTGCCAGCAGCTTAGCGCGCCAGGGAGCGGGCCTTTCTGGAAACACCATATATTTT
TRBV6-5	.	TRBD1	TRBJ1-2	CASSYSGQSGGYGYTF	TGTGCCAGCAGTTACTCGGGACAGTCCGGGGGCTATGGCTACACCTTC
TRBV19	.	TRBD1	TRBJ1-5	CASSIGTGVNQPQHF	TGTGCCAGTAGTATCGGGACAGGGGTCAATCAGCCCCAGCATTTT
TRBV5-1	.	.	TRBJ2-2	CASSLGGQGNTGELFF	TGCGCCAGCAGCCTAGGGGGGCAGGGAAACACCGGGGAGCTGTTTTTT
TRBV7-2	.	TRBD1	TRBJ2-7	CASNHRGQGTYEQYF	TGTGCCAGCAACCATCGGGGACAGGGGACCTACGAGCAGTACTTC